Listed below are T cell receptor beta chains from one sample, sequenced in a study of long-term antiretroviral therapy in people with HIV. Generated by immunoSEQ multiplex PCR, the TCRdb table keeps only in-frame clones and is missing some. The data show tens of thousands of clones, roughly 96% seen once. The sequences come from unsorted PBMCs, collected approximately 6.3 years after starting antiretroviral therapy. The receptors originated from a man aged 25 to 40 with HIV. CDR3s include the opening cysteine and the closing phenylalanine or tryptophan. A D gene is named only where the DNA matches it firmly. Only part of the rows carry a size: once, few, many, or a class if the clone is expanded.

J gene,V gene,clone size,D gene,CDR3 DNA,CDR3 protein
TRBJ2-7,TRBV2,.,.,TGTGCCAGCAGATACGGCTCCTACGAGCAGTACTTC,CASRYGSYEQYF
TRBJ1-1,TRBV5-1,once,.,TGCGCCAGCAGCTCCGGGACCGCTTACACTGAAGCTTTCTTT,CASSSGTAYTEAFF
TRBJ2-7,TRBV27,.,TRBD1,TGTGCCAGCAGGGGACAGGGGGCGGCCTACGAGCAGTACTTC,CASRGQGAAYEQYF
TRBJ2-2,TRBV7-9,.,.,TGTGCCAGCAGCTTATCCCTTGGGGCCGGGGAGCTGTTTTTT,CASSLSLGAGELFF
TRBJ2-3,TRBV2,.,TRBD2,TGTGCCAGCAGTTTGCTAGCGGGAGGCACAGATACGCAGTATTTT,CASSLLAGGTDTQYF
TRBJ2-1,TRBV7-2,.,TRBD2,TGTGCCAGCAGCTTTTTAGCGGGAGGGCAGGGTAGGAATGAGCAGTTCTTC,CASSFLAGGQGRNEQFF
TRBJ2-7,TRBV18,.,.,TGTGCCAGCTCACCACGCGGTTTGGGCAGCTCCTACGAGCAGTACTTC,CASSPRGLGSSYEQYF
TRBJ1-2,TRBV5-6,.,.,TGTGCCAGCACCCGGGGGTCTCGGCGGTCGGCCTATGGCTACACCTTC,CASTRGSRRSAYGYTF
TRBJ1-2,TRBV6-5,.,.,TGTGCCAGCAGGGAAGGGGGTTCTAACTATGGCTACACCTTC,CASREGGSNYGYTF
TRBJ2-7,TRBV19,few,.,TGTGCCAGTAGTATGTCGTTAAACGACGAGCAGTACTTC,CASSMSLNDEQYF
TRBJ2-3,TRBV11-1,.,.,TGTGCCAGCAGCTTAATCGGCCACCGCACAGATACGCAGTATTTT,CASSLIGHRTDTQYF
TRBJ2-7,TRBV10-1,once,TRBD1,TGCGCCAGCAGTGAGTCTGGACAGGGGAACGAGCAGTACTTC,CASSESGQGNEQYF
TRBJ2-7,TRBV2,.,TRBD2,TGTGCCAGCAGCAGTGCCCGACTAGCGGGAGTGGGCCACGAGCAGTACTTC,CASSSARLAGVGHEQYF
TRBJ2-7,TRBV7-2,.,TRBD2,TGTGCCAGCAGCTTTACGGCTAGCGGGGGGGACTACGAGCAGTACTTC,CASSFTASGGDYEQYF
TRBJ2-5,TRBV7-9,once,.,TGTGCCAGCAGCTTACGGTCAGAGACCCAGTACTTC,CASSLRSETQYF
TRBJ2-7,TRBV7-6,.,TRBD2,TGTGCCAGCAGCTTAAATTGGGGCGGCCTAGCGGGAGCGGAGCAGTACTTC,CASSLNWGGLAGAEQYF
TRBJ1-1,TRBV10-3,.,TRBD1,TGTGCCATCAGTGGGGAGGGGGCGTACACTGAAGCTTTCTTT,CAISGEGAYTEAFF
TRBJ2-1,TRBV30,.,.,TGTGCCTGTACAGCTAGCAATGAGCAGTTCTTC,CACTASNEQFF
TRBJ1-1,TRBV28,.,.,TGTGCCAGCAGTATCCTATGGACAGTGTACACTGAAGCTTTCTTT,CASSILWTVYTEAFF
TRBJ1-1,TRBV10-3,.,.,TGTGCCATCAGTGAGGGTGGGACTGAAGCTTTCTTT,CAISEGGTEAFF
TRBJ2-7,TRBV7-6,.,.,TGTGCCAGCAGCCTCGGTTCCACCTACGAGCAGTACTTC,CASSLGSTYEQYF
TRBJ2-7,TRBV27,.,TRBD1,TGTGCCAGCAGTTTTCAGGGGGCGGCCTACGAGCAGTACTTC,CASSFQGAAYEQYF
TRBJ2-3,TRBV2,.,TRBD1,TGTGCCAGCACAGGACAGGGTCTAGGGGATACGCAGTATTTT,CASTGQGLGDTQYF
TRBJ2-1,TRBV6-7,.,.,TGTGCCAGATACAGGGCCAATGAGCAGTTCTTC,CARYRANEQFF
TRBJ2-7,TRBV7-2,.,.,TGTGCCAGCAGCTTAGAAGTGACAGCCTTCCACGAGCAGTACTTC,CASSLEVTAFHEQYF
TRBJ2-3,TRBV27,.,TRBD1,TGTGCCAGCACCCACAGCGTGGACAGGGCAACAGATACGCAGTATTTT,CASTHSVDRATDTQYF
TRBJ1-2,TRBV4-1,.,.,TGCGCCAGCAGCCAAGGTCCCGAGTTGGACAGATTTGGCTACACCTTC,CASSQGPELDRFGYTF
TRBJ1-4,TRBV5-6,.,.,TGTGCCAGCAGCCGTCGAGGGGATGCAACTAATGAAAAACTGTTTTTT,CASSRRGDATNEKLFF
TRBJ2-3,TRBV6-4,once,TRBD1,TGTGCCAGCAGTGACTCCGGGACAGGGGGCGCAGATACGCAGTATTTT,CASSDSGTGGADTQYF
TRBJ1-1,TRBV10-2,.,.,TGCGCCAGCAGTGAGTCGCGGGGGACTATGAACACTGAAGCTTTCTTT,CASSESRGTMNTEAFF
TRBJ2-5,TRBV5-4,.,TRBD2,TGTGCCAGCAGCGGTCTAGCGGGGCAAGAGACCCAGTACTTC,CASSGLAGQETQYF
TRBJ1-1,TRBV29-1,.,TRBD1,TGCAGCGTCCGTCCAGGGGGAAGCACTGAAGCTTTCTTT,CSVRPGGSTEAFF
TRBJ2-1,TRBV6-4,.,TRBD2,TGTGCCAGCAGTGACACTAGCGGGGGGGCCAATGAGCAGTTCTTC,CASSDTSGGANEQFF
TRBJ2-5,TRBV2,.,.,TGTGCCAGCAGTGTGTACTCGAAAGAGACCCAGTACTTC,CASSVYSKETQYF
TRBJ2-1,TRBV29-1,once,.,TGCAGCGTTGTTGGCGGGGAGAAGGAAGATGAGCAGTTCTTC,CSVVGGEKEDEQFF
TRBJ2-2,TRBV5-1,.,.,TGCGCCAGCAACCCCTCCCCGATCGCGAACACCGGGGAGCTGTTTTTT,CASNPSPIANTGELFF
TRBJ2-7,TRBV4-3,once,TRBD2,TGCGCCAGCAGCCAACTTGTTAACTTAGCGGGCAGTGCCAACCTCAGATCCTACGAGCAGTACTTC,CASSQLVNLAGSANLRSYEQYF
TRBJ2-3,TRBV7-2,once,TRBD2,TGTGCCAGCAGCTTAGCTCTAGCGGGGGGGTGGACAGATACGCAGTATTTT,CASSLALAGGWTDTQYF
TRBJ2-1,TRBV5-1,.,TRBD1,TGCGCCAGCAGCCCCTCTGGAGGACAGGGTCACAATGAGCAGTTCTTC,CASSPSGGQGHNEQFF
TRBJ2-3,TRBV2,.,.,TGTGCCAGCAGTGAACTAAGGTCTGATACGCAGTATTTT,CASSELRSDTQYF
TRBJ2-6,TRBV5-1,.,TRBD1,TGCGCCAGCAGCCCCATGACAGGGTCCGGGGCCAACGTCCTGACTTTC,CASSPMTGSGANVLTF
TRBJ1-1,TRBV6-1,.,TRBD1,TGTGCCAGCAGTGGGGACAGGGGCACTGAAGCTTTCTTT,CASSGDRGTEAFF
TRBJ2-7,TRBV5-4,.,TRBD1,TGTGCCAGCAGCACGGACAGGGGAAACGAGCAGTACTTC,CASSTDRGNEQYF
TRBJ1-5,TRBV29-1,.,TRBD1,TGCAGCGCCGCCGGGACAGAGAATCAGCCCCAGCATTTT,CSAAGTENQPQHF
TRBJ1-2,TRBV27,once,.,TGTGCCAGCAAGTTAAACAGCGCTAACTATGGCTACACCTTC,CASKLNSANYGYTF
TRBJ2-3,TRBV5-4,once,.,TGTGCCAGCAGCTTGAAGGGAGTGCCAGATACGCAGTATTTT,CASSLKGVPDTQYF
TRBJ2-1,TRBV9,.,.,TGTGCCAGCAGCGTAGGCAGACAGACAAGAAATGAGCAGTTCTTC,CASSVGRQTRNEQFF
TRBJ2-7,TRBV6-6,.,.,TGTGCCAGCAGTTACGCCCACCACTACGAGCAGTACTTC,CASSYAHHYEQYF
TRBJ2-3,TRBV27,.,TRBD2,TGTGCCAGCAGTTTCGGTCTAGCGGGAGCGGGTACGCAGTATTTT,CASSFGLAGAGTQYF
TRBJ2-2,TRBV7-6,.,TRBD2,TGTGCCAGCAGTTTTACCCTAGCGGGTGGGACTGGGGAGCTGTTTTTT,CASSFTLAGGTGELFF
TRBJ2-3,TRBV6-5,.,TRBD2,TGTGCCAGCAGTTACTCGTTAGCGGGCCGCACAGATACGCAGTATTTT,CASSYSLAGRTDTQYF